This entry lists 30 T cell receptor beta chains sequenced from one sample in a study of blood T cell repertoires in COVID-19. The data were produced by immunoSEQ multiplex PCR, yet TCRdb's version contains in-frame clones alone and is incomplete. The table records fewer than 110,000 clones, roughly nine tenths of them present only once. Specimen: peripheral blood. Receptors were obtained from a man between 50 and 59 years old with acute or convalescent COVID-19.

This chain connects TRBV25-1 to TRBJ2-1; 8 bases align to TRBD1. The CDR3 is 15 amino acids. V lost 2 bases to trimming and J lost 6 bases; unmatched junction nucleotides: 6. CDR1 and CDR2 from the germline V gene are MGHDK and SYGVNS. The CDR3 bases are TGTGCCAGCAGTGAAGTCTCGACAGGGGTCAATGAGCAGTTCTTC. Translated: CASSEVSTGVNEQFF.

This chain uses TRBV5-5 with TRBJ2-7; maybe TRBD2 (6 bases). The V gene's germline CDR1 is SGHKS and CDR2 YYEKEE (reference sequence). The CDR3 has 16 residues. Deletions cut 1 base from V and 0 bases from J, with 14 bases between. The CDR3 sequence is CASSLRGGAGSYEQYF. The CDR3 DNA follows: TGTGCCAGCAGCTTGCGGGGCGGGGCAGGCTCCTACGAGCAGTACTTC.

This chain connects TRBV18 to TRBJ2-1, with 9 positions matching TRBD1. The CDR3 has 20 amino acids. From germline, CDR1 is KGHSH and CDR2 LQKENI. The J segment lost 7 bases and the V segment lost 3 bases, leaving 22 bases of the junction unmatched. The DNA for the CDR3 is TGTGCCAGCTCACCCGGCCCCGGCTGGTTGGGACAGGGCATCAAGAATGAGCAGTTCTTC. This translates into CASSPGPGWLGQGIKNEQFF. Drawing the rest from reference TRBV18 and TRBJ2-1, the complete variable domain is NAGVMQNPRHLVRRRGQEARLRCSPMKGHSHVYWYRQLPEEGLKFMVYLQKENIIDESGMPKERFSAEFPKEGPSILRIQQVVRGDSAAYFCASSPGPGWLGQGIKNEQFFGPGTRLTVL.

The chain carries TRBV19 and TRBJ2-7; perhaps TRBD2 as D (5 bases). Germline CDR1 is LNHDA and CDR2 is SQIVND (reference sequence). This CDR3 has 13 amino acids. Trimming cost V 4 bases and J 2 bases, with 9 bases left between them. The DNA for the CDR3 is TGTGCCAGTAGTACCCGGGGAACCTACGAGCAGTACTTC. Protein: CASSTRGTYEQYF.

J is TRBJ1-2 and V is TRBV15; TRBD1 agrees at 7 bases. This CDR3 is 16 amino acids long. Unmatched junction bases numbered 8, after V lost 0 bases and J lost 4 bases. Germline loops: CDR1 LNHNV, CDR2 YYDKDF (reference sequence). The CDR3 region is CATSRDRVGGSYGYTF. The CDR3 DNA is TGTGCCACCAGCAGAGATCGGGTAGGGGGCAGCTATGGCTACACCTTC.

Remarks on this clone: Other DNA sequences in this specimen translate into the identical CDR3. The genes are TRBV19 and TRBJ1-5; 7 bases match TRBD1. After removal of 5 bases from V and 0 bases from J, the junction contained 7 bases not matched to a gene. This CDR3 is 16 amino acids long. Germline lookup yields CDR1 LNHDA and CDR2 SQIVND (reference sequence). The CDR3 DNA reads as TGTGCCAGTAGTCCACCGACAGGGAGTAGCAATCAGCCCCAGCATTTT. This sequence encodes CASSPPTGSSNQPQHF.

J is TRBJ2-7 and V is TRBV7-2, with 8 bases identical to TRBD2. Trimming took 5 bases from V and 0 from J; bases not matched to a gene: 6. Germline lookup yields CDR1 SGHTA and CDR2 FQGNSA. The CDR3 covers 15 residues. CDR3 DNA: TGTGCCAGCAGCCAGAGCGGGGGCATCTCCTACGAGCAGTACTTC. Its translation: CASSQSGGISYEQYF.

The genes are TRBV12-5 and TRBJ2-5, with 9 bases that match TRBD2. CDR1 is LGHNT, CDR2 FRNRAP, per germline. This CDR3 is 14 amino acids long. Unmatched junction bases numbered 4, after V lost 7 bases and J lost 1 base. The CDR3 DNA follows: TGTGCTAGTGCTAGAGCGGGGGGCCAAGAGACCCAGTACTTC. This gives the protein CASARAGGQETQYF.

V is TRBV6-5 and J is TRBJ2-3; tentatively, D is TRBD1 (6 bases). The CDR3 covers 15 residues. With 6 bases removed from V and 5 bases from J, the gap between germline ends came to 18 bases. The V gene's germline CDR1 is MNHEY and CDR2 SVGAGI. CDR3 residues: CASSHSGAEGDTQYF. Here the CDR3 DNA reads TGTGCCAGCAGCCATTCAGGGGCTGAAGGAGATACGCAGTATTTT.

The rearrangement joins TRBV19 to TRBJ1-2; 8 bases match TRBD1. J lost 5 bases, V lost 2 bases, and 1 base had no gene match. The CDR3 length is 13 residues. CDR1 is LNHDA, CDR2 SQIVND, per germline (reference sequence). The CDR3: CASSIQGAYGYTF. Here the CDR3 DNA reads TGTGCCAGTAGTATACAGGGGGCTTATGGCTACACCTTC.

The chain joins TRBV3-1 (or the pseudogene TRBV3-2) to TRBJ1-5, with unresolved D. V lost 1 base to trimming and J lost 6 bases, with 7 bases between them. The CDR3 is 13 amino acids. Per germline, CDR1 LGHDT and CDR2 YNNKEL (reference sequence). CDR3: CASSQAVSQPQHF. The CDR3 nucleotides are TGTGCCAGCAGCCAAGCAGTCAGTCAGCCCCAGCATTTT.

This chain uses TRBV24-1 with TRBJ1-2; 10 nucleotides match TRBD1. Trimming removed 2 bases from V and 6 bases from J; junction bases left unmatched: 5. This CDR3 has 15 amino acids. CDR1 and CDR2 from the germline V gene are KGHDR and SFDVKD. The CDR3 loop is CATSDWDRGRNGYTF. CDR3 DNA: TGTGCCACCAGTGATTGGGACAGGGGTAGGAATGGCTACACCTTC.

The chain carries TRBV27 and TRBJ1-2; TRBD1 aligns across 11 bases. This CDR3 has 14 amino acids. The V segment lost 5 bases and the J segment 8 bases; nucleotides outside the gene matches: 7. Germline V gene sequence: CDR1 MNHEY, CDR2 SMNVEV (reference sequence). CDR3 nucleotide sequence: TGTGCCAGCAGTATTACCGGGACAGGGGGAGGCTACACCTTC. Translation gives CASSITGTGGGYTF.

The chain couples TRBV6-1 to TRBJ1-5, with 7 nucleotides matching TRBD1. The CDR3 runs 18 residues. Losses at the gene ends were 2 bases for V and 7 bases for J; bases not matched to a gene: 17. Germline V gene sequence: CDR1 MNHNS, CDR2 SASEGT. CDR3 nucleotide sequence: TGTGCCAGCAGTGAACCACAAGATGTGAGACAGGGTGGACAGCCCCAGCATTTT. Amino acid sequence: CASSEPQDVRQGGQPQHF.

The CDR3 here is CASSDLNRGRGTEAFF. The CDR3, as DNA: TGTGCCAGCAGCGATCTTAACAGGGGGCGTGGCACTGAAGCTTTCTTT. This rearrangement joins TRBV25-1 to TRBJ1-1; 9 nucleotides line up with TRBD1. CDR1 is MGHDK, CDR2 SYGVNS, per germline. V shed 6 bases and J 4 bases; nucleotides not matched to a gene: 12. The CDR3 is 16 amino acids. The variable domain in full, completed from reference TRBV25-1 and TRBJ1-1, reads EADIYQTPRYLVIGTGKKITLECSQTMGHDKMYWYQQDPGMELHLIHYSYGVNSTEKGDLSSESTVSRIRTEHFPLTLESARPSHTSQYLCASSDLNRGRGTEAFFGQGTRLTVV.

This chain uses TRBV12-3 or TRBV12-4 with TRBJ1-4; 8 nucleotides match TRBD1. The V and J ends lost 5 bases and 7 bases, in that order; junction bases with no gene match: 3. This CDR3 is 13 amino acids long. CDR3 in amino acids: CASSGQGAEKLFF. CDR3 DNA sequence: TGTGCCAGCAGTGGACAGGGCGCTGAAAAACTGTTTTTT.

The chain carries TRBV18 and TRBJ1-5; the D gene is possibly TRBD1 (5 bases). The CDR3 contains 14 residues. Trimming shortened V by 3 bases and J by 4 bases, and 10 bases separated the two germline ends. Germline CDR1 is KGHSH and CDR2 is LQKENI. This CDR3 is CASSPAGWNQPQHF. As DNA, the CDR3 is TGTGCCAGCTCACCGGCAGGGTGGAATCAGCCCCAGCATTTT.

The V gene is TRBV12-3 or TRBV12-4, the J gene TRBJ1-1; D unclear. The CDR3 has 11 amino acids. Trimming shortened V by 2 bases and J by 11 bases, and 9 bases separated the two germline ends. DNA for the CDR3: TGTGCCAGCAGTTTAAGGCGGCGGGCTTTCTTT. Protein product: CASSLRRRAFF.

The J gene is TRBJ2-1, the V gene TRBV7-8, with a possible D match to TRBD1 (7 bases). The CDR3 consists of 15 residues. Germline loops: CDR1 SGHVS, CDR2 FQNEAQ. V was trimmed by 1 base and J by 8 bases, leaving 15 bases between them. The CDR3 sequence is CASSLGAGGFDEQFF. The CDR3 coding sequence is TGTGCCAGCAGCTTAGGGGCAGGGGGGTTCGATGAGCAGTTCTTC.

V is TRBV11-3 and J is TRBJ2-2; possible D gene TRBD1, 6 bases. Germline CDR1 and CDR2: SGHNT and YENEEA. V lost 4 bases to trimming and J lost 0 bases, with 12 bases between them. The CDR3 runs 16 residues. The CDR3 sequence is CASSSGQSSNTGELFF. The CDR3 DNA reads TGTGCCAGCAGCTCCGGACAGAGCTCGAACACCGGGGAGCTGTTTTTT.

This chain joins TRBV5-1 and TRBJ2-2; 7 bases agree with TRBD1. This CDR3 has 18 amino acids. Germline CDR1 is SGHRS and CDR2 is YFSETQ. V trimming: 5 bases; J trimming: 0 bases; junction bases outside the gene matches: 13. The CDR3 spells CASRIRTGKGPNTGELFF. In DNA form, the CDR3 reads TGCGCCAGCAGAATAAGGACAGGTAAAGGTCCGAACACCGGGGAGCTGTTTTTT.

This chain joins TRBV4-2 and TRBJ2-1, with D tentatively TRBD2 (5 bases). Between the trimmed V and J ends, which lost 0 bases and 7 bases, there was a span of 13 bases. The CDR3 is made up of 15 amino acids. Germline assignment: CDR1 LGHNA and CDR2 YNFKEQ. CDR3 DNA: TGTGCCAGCAGCCAAGAAGGTGGTAGCGTTAATGAGCAGTTCTTC. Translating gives CASSQEGGSVNEQFF.

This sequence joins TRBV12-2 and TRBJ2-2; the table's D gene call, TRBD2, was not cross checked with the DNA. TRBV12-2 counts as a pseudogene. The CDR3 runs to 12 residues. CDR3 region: CASRLVRGELFF. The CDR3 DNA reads TGTGCAAGTCGCTTAGTCAGAGGAGAGCTGTTTTTT.

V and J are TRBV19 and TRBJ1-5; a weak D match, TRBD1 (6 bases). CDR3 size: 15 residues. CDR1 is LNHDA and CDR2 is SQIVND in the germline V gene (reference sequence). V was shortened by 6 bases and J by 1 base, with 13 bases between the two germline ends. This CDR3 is CASSVGTGSNQPQHF. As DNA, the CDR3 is TGTGCCAGTAGCGTGGGCACAGGGAGCAATCAGCCCCAGCATTTT.

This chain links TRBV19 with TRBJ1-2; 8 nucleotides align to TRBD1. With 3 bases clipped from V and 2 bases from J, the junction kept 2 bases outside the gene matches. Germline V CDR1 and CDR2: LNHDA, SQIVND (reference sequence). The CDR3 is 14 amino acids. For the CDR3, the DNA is TGTGCCAGTAGTATTACAGGGGGGAACTATGGCTACACCTTC. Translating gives CASSITGGNYGYTF.

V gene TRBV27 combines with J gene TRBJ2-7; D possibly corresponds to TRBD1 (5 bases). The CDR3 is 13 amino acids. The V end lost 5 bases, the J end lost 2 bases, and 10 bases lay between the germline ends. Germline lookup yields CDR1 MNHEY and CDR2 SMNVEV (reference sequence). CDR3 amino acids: CASSVRATYEQYF. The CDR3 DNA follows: TGTGCCAGCAGTGTCAGGGCTACCTACGAGCAGTACTTC.

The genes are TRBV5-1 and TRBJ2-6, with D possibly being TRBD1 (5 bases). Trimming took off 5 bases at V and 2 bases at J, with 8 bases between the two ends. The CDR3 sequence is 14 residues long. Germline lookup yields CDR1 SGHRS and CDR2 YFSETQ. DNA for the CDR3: TGCGCCAGCAGTGAACAGGCTGGGGCCAACGTCCTGACTTTC. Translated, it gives CASSEQAGANVLTF.

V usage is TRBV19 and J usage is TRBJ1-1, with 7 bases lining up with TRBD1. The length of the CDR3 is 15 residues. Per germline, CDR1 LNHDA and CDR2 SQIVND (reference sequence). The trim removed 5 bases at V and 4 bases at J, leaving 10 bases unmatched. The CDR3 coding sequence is TGTGCCAGTAGTGCGGACAGGTTGCGTGGCACTGAAGCTTTCTTT. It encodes CASSADRLRGTEAFF.

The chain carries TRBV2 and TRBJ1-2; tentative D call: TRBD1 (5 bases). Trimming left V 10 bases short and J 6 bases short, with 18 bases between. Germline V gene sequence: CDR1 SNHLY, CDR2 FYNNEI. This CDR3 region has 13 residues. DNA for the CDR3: TGTGCCATCGAAACGGGAGGGGAAAATGGCTACACCTTC. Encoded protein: CAIETGGENGYTF.

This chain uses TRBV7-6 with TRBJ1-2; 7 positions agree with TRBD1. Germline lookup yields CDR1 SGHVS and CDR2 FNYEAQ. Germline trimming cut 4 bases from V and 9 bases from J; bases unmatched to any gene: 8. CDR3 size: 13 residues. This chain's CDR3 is CASSSLQGSSYTF. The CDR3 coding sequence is TGTGCCAGCAGCTCCCTACAGGGGTCGAGCTACACCTTC.